This entry lists 27 T cell receptor beta chains sequenced from one sample in a study of T cell changes during pregnancy in multiple sclerosis. Only in-frame clones appear in the TCRdb table, and some are missing; sequencing was by immunoSEQ multiplex PCR. The profile covers fewer than 60,000 clones, with roughly 88% appearing a single time and 5.5% to 8% taken by the ten largest. The sequencing used peripheral blood, collected in the third trimester of pregnancy. Every receptor here comes from a female donor in good health, enrolled as a control in a pregnancy study.

The chain recombines TRBV7-2 with TRBJ1-4, with D unresolved. Germline assignment: CDR1 SGHTA and CDR2 FQGNSA. The V end was cut by 4 bases, the J end by 8 bases, with 14 bases between. The CDR3 extends over 14 amino acids. CDR3 nucleotides: TGTGCCAGCAGCTCCGGGAGTGGGAGGGAAAAACTGTTTTTT. Its protein is CASSSGSGREKLFF.

This clone was detected once. This chain uses TRBV6-5 with TRBJ2-7, with 9 bases that match TRBD2. The CDR3 is made up of 14 amino acids. V was clipped by 6 bases and J by 3 bases; unmatched bases: 6. Germline CDR1 reads MNHEY; CDR2 reads SVGAGI. CDR3 sequence reads: CASRFLAGSYEQYF. CDR3 DNA: TGTGCCAGCAGGTTCCTAGCGGGAAGCTACGAGCAGTACTTC.

The V gene is TRBV5-1, the J gene TRBJ2-3; a weak D match, TRBD1 (5 bases). CDR1 is SGHRS and CDR2 is YFSETQ in the germline V gene. Trimming stripped 0 bases from V and 4 bases from J, with 12 bases between. The CDR3 consists of 15 residues. The CDR3 bases are TGCGCCAGCAGCTTGGATGGCGTAGGGGCAGATACGCAGTATTTT. This gives the protein CASSLDGVGADTQYF.

This clone was counted once. The V and J genes are TRBV18 and TRBJ1-2; D is perhaps TRBD1 (5 bases). This CDR3 has 13 residues. V was trimmed by 3 bases and J by 13 bases, leaving 18 bases between them. CDR1 KGHSH and CDR2 LQKENI come from the germline V gene. CDR3 in DNA: TGTGCCAGCTCACCCCCTGGGGGGGAGGCTACCACCTTC. Protein product: CASSPPGGEATTF.

This clone was seen a handful of times. The chain carries TRBV30 and TRBJ1-1; 7 bases agree with TRBD1. Germline loops: CDR1 GTSNPN, CDR2 SVGIG (reference sequence). The CDR3 sequence is 13 residues long. J gave up 7 bases and V 0 bases, and 5 bases lay outside the gene matches. CDR3 nucleotides: TGTGCCTGGAGTGTATCTAGGGACAGTGAAGCTTTCTTT. Protein sequence: CAWSVSRDSEAFF.

This rearrangement joins TRBV7-9 to TRBJ2-3; tentative D call: TRBD1 (6 bases). The CDR3 contains 19 residues. The V gene lost 5 bases and the J gene lost 5 bases, with 29 bases spanning the gap. Germline V gene data show CDR1 as SEHNR and CDR2 as FQNEAQ (reference sequence). In DNA, the CDR3 is TGTGCCAGCAGCACCAACTATCCCGTCACAGGGTCGGTCATAGATACGCAGTATTTT. The encoded protein is CASSTNYPVTGSVIDTQYF.

The V and J genes are TRBV9 and TRBJ2-1; D might be TRBD2 (6 bases). Germline assignment: CDR1 SGDLS and CDR2 YYNGEE. The CDR3 spans 14 residues. Between the trimmed V and J ends, which lost 4 bases and 2 bases, there was a span of 10 bases. CDR3: CASSHGLPYNEQFF. The CDR3 nucleotides are TGTGCCAGCAGCCACGGACTACCCTACAATGAGCAGTTCTTC.

The chain has TRBV30 and TRBJ1-6, with D tentatively TRBD1 (5 bases). With 3 bases removed from V and 8 bases from J, the gap between germline ends came to 11 bases. This CDR3 has 13 residues. The germline V gene has CDR1 GTSNPN and CDR2 SVGIG (reference sequence). This CDR3 is CAWSVQVYSPLHF. CDR3 in DNA: TGTGCCTGGAGCGTACAGGTCTATTCACCCCTCCACTTT.

This chain joins TRBV9 and TRBJ1-6, with D perhaps matching TRBD1 (5 bases). Trimming stripped 6 bases from V and 1 base from J, with 11 bases between. Germline V gene lookup returns CDR1 SGDLS and CDR2 YYNGEE. The CDR3 length is 15 residues. Here the CDR3 reads CASTLGGSYNSPLHF. The CDR3 DNA follows: TGTGCCAGCACCCTCGGGGGTTCCTATAATTCACCCCTCCACTTT.

The gene calls are TRBV19 and TRBJ1-3; D not resolved. V dropped 6 bases and J dropped 1 base, with 4 bases sitting between them. Germline loops: CDR1 LNHDA, CDR2 SQIVND (reference sequence). The CDR3 is made up of 12 amino acids. Here the CDR3 DNA reads TGTGCCAGTAGAACATCTGGAAACACCATATATTTT. Its translation: CASRTSGNTIYF.

The chain is built from TRBV30 and TRBJ1-3, with a tentative D call TRBD1 (5 bases). CDR3 size: 15 residues. From germline, CDR1 is GTSNPN and CDR2 SVGIG (reference sequence). Trimming left V 1 base short and J 2 bases short, with 12 bases between. The CDR3 region has the DNA TGTGCCTGGAGTGACGGAACAGGCGCTGGAAACACCATATATTTT. It yields the protein CAWSDGTGAGNTIYF. Combining the CDR3 with reference TRBV30 and TRBJ1-3 gives the whole variable domain SQTIHQWPATLVQPVGSPLSLECTVEGTSNPNLYWYRQAAGRGLQLLFYSVGIGQISSEVPQNLSASRPQDRQFILSSKKLLLSDSGFYLCAWSDGTGAGNTIYFGEGSWLTVV.

The table lists this clone with a few counts. The chain is built from TRBV19 and TRBJ1-1, with D hard to call. Trimming cost V 2 bases and J 5 bases, with 9 bases left between them. The CDR3 covers 13 residues. CDR1 and CDR2 from the germline V gene are LNHDA and SQIVND (reference sequence). CDR3 region: CASSIRLRTEAFF. CDR3 bases: TGTGCCAGTAGTATACGCTTGAGAACTGAAGCTTTCTTT.

This clone is medium-sized (0.01 to 0.1%) by share. V is TRBV18 and J is TRBJ1-1; 7 bases are shared with TRBD1. This CDR3 has 16 residues. J was trimmed by 3 bases and V by 4 bases; bases with no gene match: 11. The germline gives CDR1 KGHSH, CDR2 LQKENI. CDR3 in amino acids: CASSQFPTGSDTEAFF. In DNA form, the CDR3 reads TGTGCCAGCTCACAATTCCCGACAGGGTCGGACACTGAAGCTTTCTTT.

This clone was counted between two and nine times. The CDR3 nucleotides are TGTGCCAGCAGCCCTTCGACAAGGCGCATAACTGGAAACACCATATATTTT. Its protein product is CASSPSTRRITGNTIYF. This rearrangement joins TRBV13 to TRBJ1-3; D ambiguous. The CDR3 contains 17 residues. Germline V gives CDR1 PRHDT, CDR2 FYEKMQ (reference sequence). The V end lost 5 bases, the J end lost 2 bases, and 19 bases lay between the germline ends.

The V and J genes are TRBV7-6 and TRBJ2-2; 10 nucleotides align to TRBD2. The CDR3 has 15 residues. Trimming removed 6 bases from V and 2 bases from J; junction bases left unmatched: 3. Looked up from germline, CDR1 is SGHVS and CDR2 is FNYEAQ. CDR3 in amino acids: CASRGLAENTGELFF. The CDR3 DNA reads TGTGCCAGCAGAGGACTAGCGGAAAACACCGGGGAGCTGTTTTTT.

V gene TRBV5-4 combines with J gene TRBJ1-1, with 10 bases lining up with TRBD1. V was clipped by 1 base and J by 7 bases; unmatched bases: 7. Germline CDR1 SGHNT, CDR2 YYREEE (reference sequence). CDR3 length: 15 residues. In nucleotides, the CDR3 is TGTGCCAGCAGCTTGAGAGGGACAGGGGAACATGAAGCTTTCTTT. It codes for CASSLRGTGEHEAFF.

The gene calls are TRBV4-1 and TRBJ2-1; D uncertain. Germline V CDR1 and CDR2: MGHRA, YSYEKL. The CDR3 sequence is 13 residues long. Trimming removed 0 bases from V and 6 bases from J, with 6 bases in between. CDR3: CASSQDLVNEQFF. The CDR3 DNA sequence: TGCGCCAGCAGCCAAGATTTAGTCAATGAGCAGTTCTTC.

The rearrangement uses TRBV7-9 and TRBJ2-1; TRBD2 agrees at 7 bases. Germline-derived CDR1 and CDR2 are SEHNR and FQNEAQ (reference sequence). This CDR3 is built from 13 residues. J lost 3 bases, V lost 8 bases, and 4 bases had no gene match. The chain's CDR3 is CASRSGDYNEQFF. DNA of the CDR3: TGTGCCAGCCGAAGCGGGGACTACAATGAGCAGTTCTTC.

This clone was counted a single time. This sequence joins TRBV5-1 and TRBJ2-1; 10 positions agree with TRBD1. The CDR3 totals 15 residues. Germline CDR1 is SGHRS and CDR2 is YFSETQ. J was trimmed by 0 bases and V by 4 bases; bases with no gene match: 1. The CDR3 reads CASSGTGVSYNEQFF. CDR3 coding DNA: TGCGCCAGCAGCGGGACAGGGGTCTCCTACAATGAGCAGTTCTTC.

This chain joins TRBV25-1 and TRBJ1-4, with D possibly TRBD1 on 6 matching bases. V was cut by 4 bases and J by 4 bases, with 19 bases left in between. The germline V gene encodes CDR1 MGHDK and CDR2 SYGVNS. This CDR3 spans 17 amino acids. The CDR3 region has the DNA TGTGCCAGCAGTGCGGTCGGCAGGGGAGGGAGTAATGAAAAACTGTTTTTT. It specifies CASSAVGRGGSNEKLFF. Looking up the rest from reference TRBV25-1 and TRBJ1-4 gives the full variable domain: EADIYQTPRYLVIGTGKKITLECSQTMGHDKMYWYQQDPGMELHLIHYSYGVNSTEKGDLSSESTVSRIRTEHFPLTLESARPSHTSQYLCASSAVGRGGSNEKLFFGSGTQLSVL.

The chain is built from TRBV5-1 and TRBJ2-3; D is perhaps TRBD2 (6 bases). The germline V gene encodes CDR1 SGHRS and CDR2 YFSETQ. V was clipped by 3 bases and J by 1 base, with 12 bases between them. This CDR3 spans 15 amino acids. The CDR3 sequence is CASSSRVAGTDTQYF. The DNA for the CDR3 is TGCGCCAGCAGCTCGAGGGTAGCGGGCACAGATACGCAGTATTTT.

This clone was recorded once. The CDR3 here is CASSQDPQGASYEQYF. The CDR3 region has the DNA TGCGCCAGCAGCCAAGACCCCCAGGGGGCGAGTTACGAGCAGTACTTC. V is TRBV4-1 and J is TRBJ2-7, with 8 bases identical to TRBD1. The ends lost 0 bases at V and 4 bases at J; junction bases unmatched: 8. Germline CDR1 and CDR2: MGHRA and YSYEKL. This CDR3 is built from 16 residues.

This clone has only a few counts. V gene TRBV20-1 combines with J gene TRBJ1-1; possible D gene TRBD1, 6 bases. Trimming took 6 bases from V and 8 from J, leaving 13 bases between them. This CDR3 has 11 residues. Germline loops: CDR1 DFQATT, CDR2 SNEGSKA (reference sequence). The CDR3 DNA reads TGCAGTGCCTGGACAGTCCCAGAAGCTTTCTTT. It translates to CSAWTVPEAFF.

J is TRBJ1-5 and V is TRBV7-8; 8 bases fit TRBD1. Germline trimming cut 5 bases from V and 2 bases from J; bases unmatched to any gene: 5. CDR3 length equals 15 residues. Germline loops: CDR1 SGHVS, CDR2 FQNEAQ. CDR3 nucleotide sequence: TGTGCCAGCAGCAGCAGGGGGCCGCGCAATCAGCCCCAGCATTTT. Protein sequence: CASSSRGPRNQPQHF.

The rearrangement joins TRBV19 to TRBJ2-7; 9 positions agree with TRBD1. The ends lost 11 bases at V and 4 bases at J; junction bases unmatched: 9. In germline, CDR1 is LNHDA, CDR2 SQIVND (reference sequence). The CDR3 is made up of 13 amino acids. The CDR3 nucleotides are TGTGCCTCAAAGGGGACAGGGCTGTACGAGCAGTACTTC. It translates to CASKGTGLYEQYF.

The rearrangement links TRBV2 to TRBJ1-1; a possible D gene is TRBD1 (5 bases). V lost 2 bases and J lost 8, with 12 bases in between. From germline, CDR1 is SNHLY and CDR2 FYNNEI. CDR3 size: 13 residues. For the CDR3, the DNA is TGTGCCAGCAGTGAATGGGACGGAGGGGAAGCTTTCTTT. Its translation: CASSEWDGGEAFF.

The genes are TRBV7-2 and TRBJ2-5; D is possibly TRBD2 (5 bases). CDR3 length: 15 amino acids. Germline V CDR1 and CDR2: SGHTA, FQGNSA. V was trimmed by 2 bases and J by 1 base, leaving 11 bases between them. CDR3: CASSLFPGSQETQYF. DNA for the CDR3: TGTGCCAGCAGCTTATTTCCTGGGAGCCAAGAGACCCAGTACTTC.